Shown below are 13 T cell receptor beta chains from a single sample sequenced in a study of OX40 agonist ivuxolimab in advanced cancers. Data came from immunoSEQ multiplex PCR; TCRdb stores just in-frame clones and leaves some out. This sample has 40,000 to 45,000 clones, with around 80% found just once. This specimen consisted of CD4+ or CD8+ T cells sorted from blood, obtained in a trial of the OX40 agonist ivuxolimab. Receptors were obtained from an adult with an advanced solid tumor such as melanoma, head and neck, liver or kidney cancer.

This clone was detected a few times. The chain uses TRBV18 and TRBJ2-1; D remains unclear. CDR1 KGHSH and CDR2 LQKENI come from the germline V gene. This CDR3 comprises 13 residues. Trimming took 2 bases from V and 6 from J, leaving 8 bases between them. CDR3 nucleotide sequence: TGTGCCAGCTCACCAGGGCTTACCAATGAGCAGTTCTTC. Protein sequence: CASSPGLTNEQFF. The full variable domain, with the rest looked up from reference TRBV18 and TRBJ2-1, is NAGVMQNPRHLVRRRGQEARLRCSPMKGHSHVYWYRQLPEEGLKFMVYLQKENIIDESGMPKERFSAEFPKEGPSILRIQQVVRGDSAAYFCASSPGLTNEQFFGPGTRLTVL.

This clone appeared once. The chain uses TRBV28 and TRBJ1-2; 12 bases line up with TRBD1. The CDR3 is made up of 14 amino acids. CDR1 MDHEN and CDR2 SYDVKM come from the germline V gene. After removal of 3 bases from V and 8 bases from J, the junction contained 4 bases not matched to a gene. The CDR3 bases are TGTGCCAGCAGTTTGGGACAGGGGGCCGGAGGCTACACCTTC. It yields the protein CASSLGQGAGGYTF.

The gene calls are TRBV19 and TRBJ1-5; perhaps TRBD1 as D (5 bases). Trimming left V 5 bases short and J 3 bases short, with 23 bases between. The CDR3 totals 18 residues. Germline V gene lookup returns CDR1 LNHDA and CDR2 SQIVND (reference sequence). The CDR3 bases are TGTGCCAGTAGTTTCGCGGGACGGTTAGCTGTTGACAATCAGCCCCAGCATTTT. It yields the protein CASSFAGRLAVDNQPQHF.

V gene TRBV2 combines with J gene TRBJ2-3, with D tentatively TRBD1 (5 bases). The CDR3 runs to 14 residues. Deletions cut 8 bases from V and 2 bases from J, with 14 bases between. Germline V gene data show CDR1 as SNHLY and CDR2 as FYNNEI. For the CDR3, the DNA is TGTGCCAGCCACGAGCTAGGGGTCACAGATACGCAGTATTTT. Translating it yields CASHELGVTDTQYF.

This clone was seen only a few times. The CDR3 is CASSVLPTGVGTEAFF. In DNA, the CDR3 is TGTGCCAGCAGCGTACTCCCGACAGGGGTCGGTACTGAAGCTTTCTTT. This chain links TRBV9 with TRBJ1-1; 8 bases are shared with TRBD1. Trimming removed 1 base from V and 5 bases from J; junction bases left unmatched: 10. CDR1 SGDLS and CDR2 YYNGEE come from the germline V gene. The CDR3 has 16 amino acids.

The chain joins TRBV10-3 to TRBJ2-1, with TRBD1 identical over 9 bases. This CDR3 region has 13 residues. The V gene's germline CDR1 is ENHRY and CDR2 SYGVKD. Trimming cost V 10 bases and J 7 bases; bases outside gene matches: 8. DNA of the CDR3: TGTGCCACCCGTGGGGACAGGGCGAATGAGCAGTTCTTC. Translated: CATRGDRANEQFF.

J is TRBJ1-1 and V is TRBV7-2, with 9 nucleotides matching TRBD1. CDR3 length: 15 residues. V shed 4 bases, J shed 6 bases, and the junction held 9 bases outside the gene matches. Germline V gene data show CDR1 as SGHTA and CDR2 as FQGNSA. CDR3: CASSWGRRQGAEAFF. CDR3 coding DNA: TGTGCCAGCAGCTGGGGCCGGAGACAGGGGGCTGAAGCTTTCTTT. The full variable domain, completed using reference TRBV7-2 and TRBJ1-1, is GAGVSQSPSNKVTEKGKDVELRCDPISGHTALYWYRQSLGQGLEFLIYFQGNSAPDKSGLPSDRFSAERTGGSVSTLTIQRTQQEDSAVYLCASSWGRRQGAEAFFGQGTRLTVV.

This chain uses TRBV7-9 with TRBJ2-1; D gene uncertain. The V gene lost 4 bases and the J gene lost 10 bases, with 8 bases spanning the gap. CDR1 and CDR2 from the germline V gene are SEHNR and FQNEAQ (reference sequence). This CDR3 is 11 amino acids long. The CDR3 DNA follows: TGTGCCAGCAGCTCGCTTAGGGAGCAGTTCTTC. This codes for CASSSLREQFF.

The J gene is TRBJ2-1, the V gene TRBV7-9, with TRBD2 matching 7 bases. Per germline, CDR1 SEHNR and CDR2 FQNEAQ (reference sequence). The CDR3 totals 13 residues. Trimming took 2 bases from V and 10 from J; bases not matched to a gene: 5. In DNA, the CDR3 is TGTGCCAGCAGCTTAAGCGGGGTCAAGGAGCAGTTCTTC. Translating gives CASSLSGVKEQFF.

This clone was found once. The CDR3 DNA follows: TGTGCCAGCAGCTCCGGGACAGGGCACTATTTT. This sequence encodes CASSSGTGHYF. The chain uses TRBV7-2 and TRBJ2-3; 9 bases are shared with TRBD1. Germline trimming cut 4 bases from V and 15 bases from J; bases unmatched to any gene: 5. Per the germline V gene, CDR1 is SGHTA and CDR2 is FQGNSA. The CDR3 sequence is 11 residues long.

This sequence joins TRBV10-3 and TRBJ1-1, with 9 nucleotides matching TRBD1. This CDR3 contains 14 residues. The V gene end was trimmed by 6 bases and the J gene end by 4 bases; junction bases not matched to a gene: 6. Germline CDR1 ENHRY, CDR2 SYGVKD. The CDR3, as DNA: TGTGCCATCAGGGAACAGGGGGCGCCCACTGAAGCTTTCTTT. As protein: CAIREQGAPTEAFF.

A note on this clone: The junction shows a germline mismatch at one end, possibly a read error. The gene calls are TRBV2 and TRBJ2-3, with TRBD1 matching 9 bases. CDR1 SNHLY and CDR2 FYNNEI come from the germline V gene. The CDR3 runs 15 residues. The CDR3 is CAGSETGTGTDTQYF. CDR3 nucleotide sequence: TGTGCCGGCAGCGAGACTGGGACAGGGACAGATACGCAGTATTTT. The full variable domain, with the rest looked up from reference TRBV2 and TRBJ2-3, is EPEVTQTPSHQVTQMGQEVILRCVPISNHLYFYWYRQILGQKVEFLVSFYNNEISEKSEIFDDQFSVERPDGSNFTLKIRSTKLEDSAMYFCAGSETGTGTDTQYFGPGTRLTVL.

J is TRBJ1-5 and V is TRBV2; D is uncertain. Germline V gene sequence: CDR1 SNHLY, CDR2 FYNNEI. V lost 1 base, J lost 7 bases, and 5 bases lay in between. This CDR3 has 12 residues. CDR3: CASSEEIQPQHF. The CDR3 nucleotides read TGTGCCAGCAGTGAAGAGATCCAGCCCCAGCATTTT. Full variable domain (remainder filled in from reference TRBV2 and TRBJ1-5): EPEVTQTPSHQVTQMGQEVILRCVPISNHLYFYWYRQILGQKVEFLVSFYNNEISEKSEIFDDQFSVERPDGSNFTLKIRSTKLEDSAMYFCASSEEIQPQHFGDGTRLSIL.